What follows are 2 T cell receptor beta chains derived from one specimen sequenced in a study of blood T cell repertoires in COVID-19. Some clones are missing from TCRdb's copy, which holds only in-frame ones; the method was immunoSEQ multiplex PCR. This sample carries some 110,000 clones, approximately 84% of them seen once, and the ten largest clones take roughly 29%. Material: peripheral blood. The receptors come from a man in his sixties with acute or convalescent COVID-19.

This clone was seen a few times. The rearrangement joins TRBV5-1 to TRBJ1-1, with TRBD1 matching over 8 bases. The V gene's germline CDR1 is SGHRS and CDR2 YFSETQ. The CDR3 is 15 residues long. V gave up 4 bases and J gave up 7 bases; unmatched junction bases: 12. In DNA form, the CDR3 reads TGCGCCAGCAGCAGACGCAAAAATGGACAGGGTGAAGCTTTCTTT. It is translated as CASSRRKNGQGEAFF. Full variable domain (remainder filled in from reference TRBV5-1 and TRBJ1-1): KAGVTQTPRYLIKTRGQQVTLSCSPISGHRSVSWYQQTPGQGLQFLFEYFSETQRNKGNFPGRFSGRQFSNSRSEMNVSTLELGDSALYLCASSRRKNGQGEAFFGQGTRLTVV.

The chain is built from TRBV28 and TRBJ2-7, with D perhaps matching TRBD1 (7 bases). V dropped 6 bases and J dropped 2 bases, with 11 bases sitting between them. This CDR3 is built from 13 residues. The V gene's germline CDR1 is MDHEN and CDR2 SYDVKM. CDR3 loop: CASRRDSAYEQYF. The DNA for the CDR3 is TGTGCCAGCAGGCGGGACAGTGCCTACGAGCAGTACTTC.